This T cell receptor (beta chain) stems from a study of cytomegalovirus exposure and HLA in healthy donors. Study overall: There were nearly 120 million unique TCR beta sequences, drawn from roughly 200 million T cells, in an earlier analysis. Samples from HLA-typed donors yielded approximately 80 million unique TCRs in an early data release. Study outcomes and limitations: For most TCR beta V segments, an earlier analysis put the productive rate at about 87% or about 30% of the time.

The PCR contained 60 Vbeta and 13 Jbeta primers. The table came from immunoSEQ multiplex PCR; TCRdb's copy has only in-frame clones and leaves some out. The sample carries roughly 130,000 clones, approximately 70% recorded once. Trimming removed 4 bases from V and 9 bases from J; junction bases left unmatched: 14. The CDR3 has 15 amino acids. CDR1 LNHDA and CDR2 SQIVND come from the germline V gene (reference sequence). Comments on this clone: What it binds is not known.

The sequencing sample was made of PBMCs. The clonotype originates from a man aged 18-30 years in good health and CMV-seronegative. The chain carries TRBV19 and TRBJ1-2; TRBD1 aligns across 7 bases. The CDR3 DNA is TGTGCCAGTAGTACCTCTGATACAGGGGACCGGAGCTACACCTTC. Amino acids: CASSTSDTGDRSYTF.